This record concerns one TCR beta chain sequence. The V gene's germline CDR1 is MDHEN and CDR2 SYDVKM. The length of the CDR3 is 13 residues. V lost 8 bases and J lost 4, with 11 bases in between. This sample is drawn from a study of blood T cell repertoires in COVID-19. The method was immunoSEQ multiplex PCR; TCRdb's version includes in-frame clones alone and lacks a portion of them. Found here are approximately 290,000 clones, roughly 90% of them singletons; the top ten hold roughly 0.8%. The TCR comes from a man under 40 with acute or convalescent COVID-19. The chain carries TRBV28 and TRBJ1-4; a possible D gene is TRBD1 (6 bases). The sequenced sample was peripheral blood. CDR3 protein: CASRDTNNEKLFF. DNA of the CDR3: TGTGCCAGCCGGGACACTAATAATGAAAAACTGTTTTTT.